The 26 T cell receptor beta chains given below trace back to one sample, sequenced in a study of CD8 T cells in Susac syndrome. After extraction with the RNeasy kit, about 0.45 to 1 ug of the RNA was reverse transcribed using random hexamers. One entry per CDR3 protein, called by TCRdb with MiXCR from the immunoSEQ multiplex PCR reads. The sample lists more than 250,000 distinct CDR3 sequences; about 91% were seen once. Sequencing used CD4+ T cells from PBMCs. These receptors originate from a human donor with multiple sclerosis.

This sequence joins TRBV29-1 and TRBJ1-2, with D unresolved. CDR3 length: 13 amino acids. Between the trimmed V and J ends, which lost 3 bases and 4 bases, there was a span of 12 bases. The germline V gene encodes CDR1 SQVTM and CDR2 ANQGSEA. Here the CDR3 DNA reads TGCAGCGTTGACAGCTCGGGAGTCTATGGCTACACCTTC. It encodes CSVDSSGVYGYTF.

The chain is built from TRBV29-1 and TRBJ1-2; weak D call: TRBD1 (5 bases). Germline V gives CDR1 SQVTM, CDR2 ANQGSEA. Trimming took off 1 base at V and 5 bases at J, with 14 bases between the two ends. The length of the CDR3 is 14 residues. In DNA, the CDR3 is TGCAGCGTTGAAGGGCAGGACACGGGATATGGCTACACCTTC. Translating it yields CSVEGQDTGYGYTF.

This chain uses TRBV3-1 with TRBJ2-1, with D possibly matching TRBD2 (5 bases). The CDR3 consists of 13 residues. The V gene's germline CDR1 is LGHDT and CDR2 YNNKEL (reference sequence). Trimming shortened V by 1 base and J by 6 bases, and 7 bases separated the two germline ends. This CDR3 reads CASSQASTNEQFF. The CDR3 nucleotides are TGTGCCAGCAGCCAAGCTAGCACCAATGAGCAGTTCTTC.

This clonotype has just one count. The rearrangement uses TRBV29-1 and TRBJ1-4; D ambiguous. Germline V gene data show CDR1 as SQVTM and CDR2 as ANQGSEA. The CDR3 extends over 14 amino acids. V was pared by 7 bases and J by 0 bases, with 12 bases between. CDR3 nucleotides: TGCAGCGCTGGGCCTCTTGCAACTAATGAAAAACTGTTTTTT. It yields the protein CSAGPLATNEKLFF.

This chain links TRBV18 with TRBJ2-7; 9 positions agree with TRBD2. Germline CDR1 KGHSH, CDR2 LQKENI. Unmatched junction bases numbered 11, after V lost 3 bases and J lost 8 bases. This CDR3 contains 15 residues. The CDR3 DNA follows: TGTGCCAGCTCACCGGCTAGCGGGGCCTCTACGAAGCAGTACTTC. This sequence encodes CASSPASGASTKQYF.

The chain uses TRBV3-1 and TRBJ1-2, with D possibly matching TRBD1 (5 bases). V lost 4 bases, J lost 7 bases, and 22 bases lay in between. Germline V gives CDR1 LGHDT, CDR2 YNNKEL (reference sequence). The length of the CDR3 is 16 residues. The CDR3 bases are TGTGCCAGCAGCCCCCGTAGAGGGGAAGTTTCGGGTGGCTACACCTTC. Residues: CASSPRRGEVSGGYTF. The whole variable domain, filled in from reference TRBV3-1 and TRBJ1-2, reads DTAVSQTPKYLVTQMGNDKSIKCEQNLGHDTMYWYKQDSKKFLKIMFSYNNKELIINETVPNRFSPKSPDKAHLNLHINSLELGDSAVYFCASSPRRGEVSGGYTFGSGTRLTVV.

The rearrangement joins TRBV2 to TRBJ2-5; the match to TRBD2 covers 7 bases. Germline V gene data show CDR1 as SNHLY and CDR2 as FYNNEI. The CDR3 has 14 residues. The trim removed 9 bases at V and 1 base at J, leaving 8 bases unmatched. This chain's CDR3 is CASRKGRVQETQYF. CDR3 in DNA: TGTGCCAGTCGTAAGGGGAGGGTCCAAGAGACCCAGTACTTC.

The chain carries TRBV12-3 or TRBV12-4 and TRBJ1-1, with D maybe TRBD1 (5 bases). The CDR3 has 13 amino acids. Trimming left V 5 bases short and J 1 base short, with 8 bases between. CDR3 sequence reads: CASSGTRNTEAFF. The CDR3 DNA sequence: TGTGCCAGCAGTGGGACCCGGAACACTGAAGCTTTCTTT.

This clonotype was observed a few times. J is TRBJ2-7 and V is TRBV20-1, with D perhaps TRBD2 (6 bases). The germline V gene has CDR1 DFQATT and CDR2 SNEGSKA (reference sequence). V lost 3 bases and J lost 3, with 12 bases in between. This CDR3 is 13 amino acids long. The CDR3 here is CSASRDSSYEQYF. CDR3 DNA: TGCAGTGCTAGTAGGGACTCGAGCTACGAGCAGTACTTC.

CDR3 residues: CASRPTDNGYTF. CDR3 nucleotide sequence: TGCGCCAGCAGACCTACAGATAATGGCTACACCTTC. The chain couples TRBV5-1 to TRBJ1-2; D is unclear. Trimming shortened V by 5 bases and J by 6 bases, and 11 bases separated the two germline ends. CDR1 SGHRS and CDR2 YFSETQ come from the germline V gene. The CDR3 runs 12 residues.

CDR3 region: CASRGLARNTGELFF. The CDR3, as DNA: TGTGCCAGCAGGGGACTAGCACGGAACACCGGGGAGCTGTTTTTT. The chain recombines TRBV6-1 with TRBJ2-2; 9 bases fit TRBD2. V was pared by 6 bases and J by 1 base, with 3 bases of the junction left unmatched. This CDR3 has 15 amino acids. Germline V gene data show CDR1 as MNHNS and CDR2 as SASEGT.

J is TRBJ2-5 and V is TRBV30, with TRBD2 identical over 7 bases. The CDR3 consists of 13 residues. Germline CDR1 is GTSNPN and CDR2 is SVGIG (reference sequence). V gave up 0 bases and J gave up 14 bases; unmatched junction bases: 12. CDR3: CAWSVFSGTTLYF. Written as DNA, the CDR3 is TGTGCCTGGAGTGTATTCAGTGGGACTACTTTATACTTC.

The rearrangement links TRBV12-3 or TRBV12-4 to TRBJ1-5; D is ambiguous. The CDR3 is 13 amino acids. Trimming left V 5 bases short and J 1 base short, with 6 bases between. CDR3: CASSRLSNQPQHF. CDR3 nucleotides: TGTGCCAGCAGTAGGCTCAGCAATCAGCCCCAGCATTTT.

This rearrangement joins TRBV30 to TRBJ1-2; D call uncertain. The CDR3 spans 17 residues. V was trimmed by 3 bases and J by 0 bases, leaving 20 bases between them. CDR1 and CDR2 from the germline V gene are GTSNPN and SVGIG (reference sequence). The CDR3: CAWSLLNSHLANYGYTF. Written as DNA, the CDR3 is TGTGCCTGGAGCCTACTCAACTCGCACTTAGCTAACTATGGCTACACCTTC.

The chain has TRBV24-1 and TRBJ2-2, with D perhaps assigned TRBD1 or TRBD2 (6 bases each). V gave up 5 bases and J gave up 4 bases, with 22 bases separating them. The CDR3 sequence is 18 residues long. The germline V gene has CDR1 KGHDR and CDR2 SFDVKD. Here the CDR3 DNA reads TGTGCCACCAGTGGCCCCTTGACAGGAGGGGCCTTCACCGGGGAGCTGTTTTTT. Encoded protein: CATSGPLTGGAFTGELFF.

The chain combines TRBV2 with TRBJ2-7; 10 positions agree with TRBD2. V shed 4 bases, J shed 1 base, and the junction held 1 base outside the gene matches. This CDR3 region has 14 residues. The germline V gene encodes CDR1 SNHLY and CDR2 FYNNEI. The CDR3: CASSATSGSYEQYF. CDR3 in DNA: TGTGCCAGCAGTGCGACTAGCGGGTCCTACGAGCAGTACTTC.

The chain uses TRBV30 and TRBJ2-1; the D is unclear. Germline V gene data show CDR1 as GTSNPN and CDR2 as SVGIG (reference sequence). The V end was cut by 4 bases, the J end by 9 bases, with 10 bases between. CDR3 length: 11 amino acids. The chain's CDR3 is CAWTTGFEQFF. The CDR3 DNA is TGTGCCTGGACCACCGGATTTGAGCAGTTCTTC.

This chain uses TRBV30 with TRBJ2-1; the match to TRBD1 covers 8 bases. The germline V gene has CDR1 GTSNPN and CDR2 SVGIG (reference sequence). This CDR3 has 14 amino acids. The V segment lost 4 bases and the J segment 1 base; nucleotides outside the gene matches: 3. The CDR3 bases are TGTGCCTGGAACCGGGACAGGTCCTACAATGAGCAGTTCTTC. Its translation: CAWNRDRSYNEQFF. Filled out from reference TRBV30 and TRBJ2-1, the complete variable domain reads SQTIHQWPATLVQPVGSPLSLECTVEGTSNPNLYWYRQAAGRGLQLLFYSVGIGQISSEVPQNLSASRPQDRQFILSSKKLLLSDSGFYLCAWNRDRSYNEQFFGPGTRLTVL.

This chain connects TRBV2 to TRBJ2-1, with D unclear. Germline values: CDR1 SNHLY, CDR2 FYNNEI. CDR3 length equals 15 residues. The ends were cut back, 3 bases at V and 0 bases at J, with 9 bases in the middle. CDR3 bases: TGTGCCAGCAGTGATCGTCGAAGCTCCTACAATGAGCAGTTCTTC. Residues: CASSDRRSSYNEQFF.

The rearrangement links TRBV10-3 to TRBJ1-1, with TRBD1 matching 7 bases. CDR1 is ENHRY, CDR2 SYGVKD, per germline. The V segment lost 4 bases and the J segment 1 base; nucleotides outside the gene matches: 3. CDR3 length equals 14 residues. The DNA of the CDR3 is TGTGCCATCAGTGGCGAGGGGGCGAACACTGAAGCTTTCTTT. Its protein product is CAISGEGANTEAFF.

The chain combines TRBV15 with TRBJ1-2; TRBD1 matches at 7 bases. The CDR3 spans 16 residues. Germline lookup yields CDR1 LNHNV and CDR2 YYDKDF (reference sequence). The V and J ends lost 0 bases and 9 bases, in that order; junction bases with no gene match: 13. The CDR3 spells CATSRDGTTTGASYTF. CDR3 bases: TGTGCCACCAGCAGAGATGGCACTACTACAGGGGCAAGCTACACCTTC.

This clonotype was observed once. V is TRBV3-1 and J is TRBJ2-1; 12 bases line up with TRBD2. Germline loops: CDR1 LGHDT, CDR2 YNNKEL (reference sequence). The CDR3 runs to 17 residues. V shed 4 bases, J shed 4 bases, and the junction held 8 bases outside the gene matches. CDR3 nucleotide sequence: TGTGCCAGCAGCCGCCCGGGACTAGCGGGCGATTACAATGAGCAGTTCTTC. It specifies CASSRPGLAGDYNEQFF.

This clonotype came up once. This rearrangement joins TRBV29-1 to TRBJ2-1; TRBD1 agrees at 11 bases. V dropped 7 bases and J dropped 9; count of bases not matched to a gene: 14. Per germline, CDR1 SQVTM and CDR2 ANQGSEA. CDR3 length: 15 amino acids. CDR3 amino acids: CSAPYRDRGSPEQFF. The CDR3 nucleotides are TGCAGCGCTCCATACCGGGACAGGGGGTCGCCTGAGCAGTTCTTC.

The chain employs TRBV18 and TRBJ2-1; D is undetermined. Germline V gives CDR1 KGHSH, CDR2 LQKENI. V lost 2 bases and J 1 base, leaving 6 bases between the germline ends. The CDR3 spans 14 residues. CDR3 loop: CASSPDTSYNEQFF. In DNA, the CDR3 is TGTGCCAGCTCACCAGATACTTCCTACAATGAGCAGTTCTTC.

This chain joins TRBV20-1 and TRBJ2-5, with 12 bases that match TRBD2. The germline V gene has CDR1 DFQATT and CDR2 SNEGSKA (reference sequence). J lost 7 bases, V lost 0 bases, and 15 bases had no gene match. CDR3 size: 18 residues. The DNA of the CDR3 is TGCAGTGCTAGAGACCGAGTTCGTGTGACTAGCGGGAGTGGGACCCAGTACTTC. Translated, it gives CSARDRVRVTSGSGTQYF.

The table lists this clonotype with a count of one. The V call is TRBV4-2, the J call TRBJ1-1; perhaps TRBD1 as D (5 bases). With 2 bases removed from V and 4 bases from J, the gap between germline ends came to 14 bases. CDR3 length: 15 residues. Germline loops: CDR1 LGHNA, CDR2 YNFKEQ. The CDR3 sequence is CASSQPGLGGTEAFF. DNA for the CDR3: TGTGCCAGCAGCCAACCAGGGTTAGGAGGCACTGAAGCTTTCTTT.